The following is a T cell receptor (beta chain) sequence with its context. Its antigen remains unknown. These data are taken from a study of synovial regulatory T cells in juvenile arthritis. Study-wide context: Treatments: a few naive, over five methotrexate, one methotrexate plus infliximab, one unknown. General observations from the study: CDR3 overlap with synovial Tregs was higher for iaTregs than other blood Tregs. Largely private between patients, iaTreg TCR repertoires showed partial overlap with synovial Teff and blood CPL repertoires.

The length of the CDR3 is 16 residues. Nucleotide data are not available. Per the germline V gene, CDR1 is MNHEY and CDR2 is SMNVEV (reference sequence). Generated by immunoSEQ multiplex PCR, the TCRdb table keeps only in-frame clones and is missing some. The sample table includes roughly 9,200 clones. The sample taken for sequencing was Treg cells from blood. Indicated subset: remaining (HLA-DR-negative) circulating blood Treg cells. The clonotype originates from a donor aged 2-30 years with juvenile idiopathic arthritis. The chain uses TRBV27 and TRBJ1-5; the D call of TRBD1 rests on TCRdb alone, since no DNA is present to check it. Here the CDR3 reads CASRPRGQGASQPQHF.